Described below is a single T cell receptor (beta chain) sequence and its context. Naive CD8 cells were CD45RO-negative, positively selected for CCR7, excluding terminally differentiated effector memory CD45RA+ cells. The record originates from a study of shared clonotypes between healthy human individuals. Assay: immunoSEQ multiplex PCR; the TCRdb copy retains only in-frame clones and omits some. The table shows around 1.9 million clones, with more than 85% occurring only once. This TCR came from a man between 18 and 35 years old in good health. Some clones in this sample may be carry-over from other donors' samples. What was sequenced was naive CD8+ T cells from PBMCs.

CDR3 sequence: CASTWHGASGEQYF. The CDR3 coding sequence is TGTGCCAGCACCTGGCATGGGGCGTCAGGCGAGCAGTACTTC. The rearrangement links TRBV27 to TRBJ2-7; weak D call: TRBD1 (5 bases). V lost 7 bases and J 6 bases, leaving 19 bases between the germline ends. The germline CDR1 and CDR2 sequences are MNHEY and SMNVEV (reference sequence). The CDR3 is 14 amino acids.